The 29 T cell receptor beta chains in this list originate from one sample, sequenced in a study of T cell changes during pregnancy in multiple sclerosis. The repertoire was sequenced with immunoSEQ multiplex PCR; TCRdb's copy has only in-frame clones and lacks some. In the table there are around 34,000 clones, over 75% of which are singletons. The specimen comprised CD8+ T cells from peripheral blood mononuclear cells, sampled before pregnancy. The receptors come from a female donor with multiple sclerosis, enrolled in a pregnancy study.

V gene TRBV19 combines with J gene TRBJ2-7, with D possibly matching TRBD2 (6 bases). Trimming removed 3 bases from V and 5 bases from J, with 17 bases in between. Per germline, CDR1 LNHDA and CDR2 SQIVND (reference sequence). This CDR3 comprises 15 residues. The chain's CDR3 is CASSMMASGVNEQYF. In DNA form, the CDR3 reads TGTGCCAGTAGTATGATGGCATCGGGAGTAAACGAGCAGTACTTC. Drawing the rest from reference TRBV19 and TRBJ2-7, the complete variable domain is DGGITQSPKYLFRKEGQNVTLSCEQNLNHDAMYWYRQDPGQGLRLIYYSQIVNDFQKGDIAEGYSVSREKKESFPLTVTSAQKNPTAFYLCASSMMASGVNEQYFGPGTRLTVT.

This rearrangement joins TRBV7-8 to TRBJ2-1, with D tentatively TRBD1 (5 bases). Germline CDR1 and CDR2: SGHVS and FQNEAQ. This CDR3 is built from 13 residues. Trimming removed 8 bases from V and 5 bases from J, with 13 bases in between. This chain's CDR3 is CASAWGPDNEQFF. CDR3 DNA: TGTGCCAGCGCCTGGGGCCCCGACAATGAGCAGTTCTTC.

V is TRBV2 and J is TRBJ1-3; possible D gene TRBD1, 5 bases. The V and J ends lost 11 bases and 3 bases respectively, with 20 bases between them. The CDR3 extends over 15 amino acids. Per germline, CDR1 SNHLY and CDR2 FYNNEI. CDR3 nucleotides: TGTGCCGCCCCGGGATCGGGGGGGTATGGAAACACCATATATTTT. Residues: CAAPGSGGYGNTIYF.

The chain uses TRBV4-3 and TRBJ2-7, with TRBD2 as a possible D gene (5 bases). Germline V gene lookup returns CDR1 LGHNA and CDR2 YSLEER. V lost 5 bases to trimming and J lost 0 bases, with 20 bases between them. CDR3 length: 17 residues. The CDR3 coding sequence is TGCGCCAGCAGCGTCAGTTGGGAGTGGGGTGTCTCCTACGAGCAGTACTTC. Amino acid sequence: CASSVSWEWGVSYEQYF.

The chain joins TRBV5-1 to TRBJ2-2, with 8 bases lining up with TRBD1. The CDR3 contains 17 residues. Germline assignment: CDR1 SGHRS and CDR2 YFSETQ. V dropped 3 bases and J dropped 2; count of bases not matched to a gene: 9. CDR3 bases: TGCGCCAGCAGCTCGAGAAGGACAGGGAAAAACACCGGGGAGCTGTTTTTT. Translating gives CASSSRRTGKNTGELFF.

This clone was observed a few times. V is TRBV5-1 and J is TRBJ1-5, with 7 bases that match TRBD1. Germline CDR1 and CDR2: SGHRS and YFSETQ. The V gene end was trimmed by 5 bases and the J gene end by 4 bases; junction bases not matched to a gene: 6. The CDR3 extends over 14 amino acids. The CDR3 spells CASSEGALNQPQHF. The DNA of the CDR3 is TGCGCCAGCAGTGAGGGGGCATTAAATCAGCCCCAGCATTTT.

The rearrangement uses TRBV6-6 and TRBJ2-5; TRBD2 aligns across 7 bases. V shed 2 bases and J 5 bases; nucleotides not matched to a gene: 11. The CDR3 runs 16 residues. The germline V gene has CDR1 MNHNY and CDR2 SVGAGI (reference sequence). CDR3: CASSYRGSVGGETQYF. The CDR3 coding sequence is TGTGCCAGCAGTTACCGGGGGTCAGTGGGGGGGGAGACCCAGTACTTC.

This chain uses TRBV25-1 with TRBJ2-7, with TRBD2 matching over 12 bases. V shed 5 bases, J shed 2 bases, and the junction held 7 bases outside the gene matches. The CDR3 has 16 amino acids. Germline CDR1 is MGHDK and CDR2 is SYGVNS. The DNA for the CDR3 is TGTGCCAGCAGTTACTCCCTAGCGGGAGGGCCCTACGAGCAGTACTTC. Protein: CASSYSLAGGPYEQYF.

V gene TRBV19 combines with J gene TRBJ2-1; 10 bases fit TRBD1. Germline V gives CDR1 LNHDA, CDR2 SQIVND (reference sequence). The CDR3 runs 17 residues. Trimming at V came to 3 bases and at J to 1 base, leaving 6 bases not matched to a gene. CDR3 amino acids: CASSIGTGEVSYNEQFF. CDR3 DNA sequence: TGTGCCAGTAGTATTGGGACAGGGGAGGTGTCCTACAATGAGCAGTTCTTC.

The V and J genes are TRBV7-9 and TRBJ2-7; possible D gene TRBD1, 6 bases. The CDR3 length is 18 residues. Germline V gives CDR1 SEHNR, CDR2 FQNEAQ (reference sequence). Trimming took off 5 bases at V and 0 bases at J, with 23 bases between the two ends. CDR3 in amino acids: CASSPPLKDRTTSYEQYF. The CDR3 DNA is TGTGCCAGCAGCCCGCCCCTCAAGGACAGAACGACCTCCTACGAGCAGTACTTC.

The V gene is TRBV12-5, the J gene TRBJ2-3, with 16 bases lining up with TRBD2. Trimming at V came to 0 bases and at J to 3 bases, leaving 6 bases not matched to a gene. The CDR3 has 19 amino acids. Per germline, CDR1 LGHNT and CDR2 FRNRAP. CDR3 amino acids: CASGLVRGLAGGQTDTQYF. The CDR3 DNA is TGTGCTAGTGGTTTGGTACGGGGACTAGCGGGGGGGCAGACAGATACGCAGTATTTT.

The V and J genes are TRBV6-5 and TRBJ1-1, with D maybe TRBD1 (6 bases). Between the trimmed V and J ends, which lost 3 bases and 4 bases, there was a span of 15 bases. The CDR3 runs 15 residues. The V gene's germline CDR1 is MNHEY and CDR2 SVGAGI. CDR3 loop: CASSYGQGMITEAFF. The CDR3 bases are TGTGCCAGCAGTTATGGCCAGGGGATGATCACTGAAGCTTTCTTT.

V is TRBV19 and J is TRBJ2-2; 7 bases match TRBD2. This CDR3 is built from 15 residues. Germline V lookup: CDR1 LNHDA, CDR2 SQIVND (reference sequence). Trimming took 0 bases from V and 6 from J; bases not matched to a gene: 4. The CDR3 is CASSIDGGSAGELFF. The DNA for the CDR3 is TGTGCCAGTAGTATAGACGGGGGGTCAGCCGGGGAGCTGTTTTTT.

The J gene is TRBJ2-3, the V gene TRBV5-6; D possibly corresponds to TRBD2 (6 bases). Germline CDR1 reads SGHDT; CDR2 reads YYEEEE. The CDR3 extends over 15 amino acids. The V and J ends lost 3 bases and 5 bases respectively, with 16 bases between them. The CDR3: CASSSEGRDGDTQYF. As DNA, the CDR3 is TGTGCCAGCAGCTCGGAGGGAAGGGACGGAGATACGCAGTATTTT. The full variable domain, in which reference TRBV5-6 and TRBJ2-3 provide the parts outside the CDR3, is DAGVTQSPTHLIKTRGQQVTLRCSPKSGHDTVSWYQQALGQGPQFIFQYYEEEERQRGNFPDRFSGHQFPNYSSELNVNALLLGDSALYLCASSSEGRDGDTQYFGPGTRLTVL.

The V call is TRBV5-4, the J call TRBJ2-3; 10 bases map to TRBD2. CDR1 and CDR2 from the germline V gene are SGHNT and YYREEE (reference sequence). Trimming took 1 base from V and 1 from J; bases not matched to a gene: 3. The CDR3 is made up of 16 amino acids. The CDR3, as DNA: TGTGCCAGCAGCTTGACTAGCGGGATTCGCACAGATACGCAGTATTTT. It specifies CASSLTSGIRTDTQYF.

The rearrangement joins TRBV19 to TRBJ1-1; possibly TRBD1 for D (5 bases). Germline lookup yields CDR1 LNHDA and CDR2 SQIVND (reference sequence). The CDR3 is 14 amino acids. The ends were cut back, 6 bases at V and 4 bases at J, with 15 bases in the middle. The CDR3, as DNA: TGTGCCAGTAGCCAAACCGGGGGGACCACTGAAGCTTTCTTT. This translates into CASSQTGGTTEAFF.

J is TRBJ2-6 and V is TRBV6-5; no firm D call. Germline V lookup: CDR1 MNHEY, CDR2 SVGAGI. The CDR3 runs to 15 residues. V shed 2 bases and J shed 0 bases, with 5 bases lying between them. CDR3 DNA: TGTGCCAGCAGTTACAGAGACTCTGGGGCCAACGTCCTGACTTTC. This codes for CASSYRDSGANVLTF.

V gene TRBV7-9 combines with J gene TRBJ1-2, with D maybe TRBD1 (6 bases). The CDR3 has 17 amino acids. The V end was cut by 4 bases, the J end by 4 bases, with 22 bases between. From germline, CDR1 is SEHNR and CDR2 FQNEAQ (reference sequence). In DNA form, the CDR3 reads TGTGCCAGCAGCTCAACCGTCGTAGACAGGAATTTCTATGGCTACACCTTC. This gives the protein CASSSTVVDRNFYGYTF. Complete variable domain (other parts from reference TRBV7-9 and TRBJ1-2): DTGVSQNPRHKITKRGQNVTFRCDPISEHNRLYWYRQTLGQGPEFLTYFQNEAQLEKSRLLSDRFSAERPKGSFSTLEIQRTEQGDSAMYLCASSSTVVDRNFYGYTFGSGTRLTVV.

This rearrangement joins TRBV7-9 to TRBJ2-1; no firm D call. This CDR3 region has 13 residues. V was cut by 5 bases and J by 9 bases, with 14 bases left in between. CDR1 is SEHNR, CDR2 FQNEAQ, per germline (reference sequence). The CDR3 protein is CASSLLARREQFF. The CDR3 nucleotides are TGTGCCAGCAGCCTACTCGCTAGGCGTGAGCAGTTCTTC.

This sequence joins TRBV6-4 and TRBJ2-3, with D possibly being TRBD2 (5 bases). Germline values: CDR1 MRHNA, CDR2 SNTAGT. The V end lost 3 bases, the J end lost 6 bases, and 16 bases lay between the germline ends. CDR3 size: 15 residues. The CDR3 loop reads CASSEEAGETDTQYF. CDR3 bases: TGTGCCAGCAGTGAGGAGGCGGGTGAAACGGATACGCAGTATTTT.

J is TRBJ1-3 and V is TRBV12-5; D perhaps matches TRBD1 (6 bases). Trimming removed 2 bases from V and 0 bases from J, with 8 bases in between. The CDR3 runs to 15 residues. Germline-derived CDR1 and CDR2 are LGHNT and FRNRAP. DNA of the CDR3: TGTGCTAGTGGTTTGACAGGGCTCTCTGGAAACACCATATATTTT. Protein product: CASGLTGLSGNTIYF.

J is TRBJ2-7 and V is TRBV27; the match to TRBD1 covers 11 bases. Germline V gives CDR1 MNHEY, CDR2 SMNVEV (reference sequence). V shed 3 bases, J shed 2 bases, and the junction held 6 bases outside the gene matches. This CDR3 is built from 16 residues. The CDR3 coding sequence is TGTGCCAGCAGTTTGACGGTGGGACAGGGGGCCTACGAGCAGTACTTC. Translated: CASSLTVGQGAYEQYF.

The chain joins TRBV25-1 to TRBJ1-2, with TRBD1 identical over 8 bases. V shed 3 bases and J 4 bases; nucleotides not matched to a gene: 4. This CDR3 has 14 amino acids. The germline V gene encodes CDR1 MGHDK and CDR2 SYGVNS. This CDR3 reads CASSDRQGIYGYTF. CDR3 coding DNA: TGTGCCAGCAGTGATAGACAGGGGATCTATGGCTACACCTTC.

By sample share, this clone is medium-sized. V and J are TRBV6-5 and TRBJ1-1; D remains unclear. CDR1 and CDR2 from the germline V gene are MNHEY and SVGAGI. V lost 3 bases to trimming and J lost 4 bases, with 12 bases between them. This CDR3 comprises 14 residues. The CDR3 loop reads CASSYRQGGTEAFF. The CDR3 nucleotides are TGTGCCAGCAGTTATAGGCAAGGAGGCACTGAAGCTTTCTTT.

DNA for the CDR3: TGTGCCAGCAGCTTTAAGACAGGGCCCGCTTTCTTT. Translating it yields CASSFKTGPAFF. The rearrangement uses TRBV5-4 and TRBJ1-1, with TRBD1 matching 7 bases. Germline V gene data show CDR1 as SGHNT and CDR2 as YYREEE (reference sequence). Trimming took 2 bases from V and 11 from J; bases not matched to a gene: 6. The CDR3 extends over 12 amino acids. Complete variable domain (other parts from reference TRBV5-4 and TRBJ1-1): ETGVTQSPTHLIKTRGQQVTLRCSSQSGHNTVSWYQQALGQGPQFIFQYYREEENGRGNFPPRFSGLQFPNYSSELNVNALELDDSALYLCASSFKTGPAFFGQGTRLTVV.

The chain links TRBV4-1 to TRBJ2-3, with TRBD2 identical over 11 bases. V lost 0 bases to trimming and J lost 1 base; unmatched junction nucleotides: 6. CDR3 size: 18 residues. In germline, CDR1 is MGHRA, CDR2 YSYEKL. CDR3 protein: CASSQEMVGLAGTDTQYF. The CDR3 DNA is TGCGCCAGCAGCCAAGAAATGGTGGGACTAGCGGGCACAGATACGCAGTATTTT.

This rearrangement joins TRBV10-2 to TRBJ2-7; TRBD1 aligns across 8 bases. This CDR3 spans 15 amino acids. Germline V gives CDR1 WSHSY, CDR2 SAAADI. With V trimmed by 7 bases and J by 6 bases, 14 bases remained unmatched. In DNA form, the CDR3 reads TGCGCCAGCAAAAACCTTGCGGACAGGGTATTCGAGCAGTACTTC. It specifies CASKNLADRVFEQYF.

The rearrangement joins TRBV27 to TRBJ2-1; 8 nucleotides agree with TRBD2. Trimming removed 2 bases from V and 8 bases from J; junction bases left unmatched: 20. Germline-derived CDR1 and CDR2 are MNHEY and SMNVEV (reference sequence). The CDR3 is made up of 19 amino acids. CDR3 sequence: CASSLSRRGRGVRGYEQFF. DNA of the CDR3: TGTGCCAGCAGTTTAAGCCGTCGGGGGCGGGGGGTGCGGGGGTATGAGCAGTTCTTC.

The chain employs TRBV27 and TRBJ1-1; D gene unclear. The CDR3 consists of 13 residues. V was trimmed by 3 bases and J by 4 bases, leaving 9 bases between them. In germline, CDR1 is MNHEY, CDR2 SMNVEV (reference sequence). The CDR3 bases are TGTGCCAGCAGTTTGGTGGGGAGCACTGAAGCTTTCTTT. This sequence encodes CASSLVGSTEAFF.